What follows are 27 T cell receptor beta chains derived from one specimen sequenced in a study of CD8 T cells in Susac syndrome. Random-hexamer reverse transcription was applied to roughly 0.5 to 1 ug RNA. TCRdb processed the immunoSEQ multiplex PCR reads anew with MiXCR; each CDR3 protein has one entry. The table shows about 110,000 distinct CDR3 sequences, with around 97% occurring only once. Sequencing was carried out using CD4+ T cells from PBMCs. The receptors originated from a human donor in good health.

The gene calls are TRBV19 and TRBJ2-7; D is unresolved. Per the germline V gene, CDR1 is LNHDA and CDR2 is SQIVND (reference sequence). The CDR3 loop spans 14 amino acids. V lost 0 bases and J 5 bases, leaving 11 bases between the germline ends. The CDR3 bases are TGTGCCAGTAGTATAGATGTCGCCCTGGACGAGCAGTACTTC. Amino acid sequence: CASSIDVALDEQYF.

J is TRBJ2-7 and V is TRBV5-1, with 9 bases aligning to TRBD1. J was trimmed by 3 bases and V by 4 bases; bases with no gene match: 8. This CDR3 has 15 amino acids. Germline V gene data show CDR1 as SGHRS and CDR2 as YFSETQ. CDR3 amino acids: CASSQGTGRLYEQYF. The CDR3 nucleotides read TGCGCCAGCAGCCAAGGGACAGGGAGACTCTACGAGCAGTACTTC.

This clonotype has only one observation. The V call is TRBV6-2 or TRBV6-3, the J call TRBJ1-1, with 9 nucleotides matching TRBD1. CDR1 and CDR2 from the germline V gene are MNHEY and SVGEGT. The CDR3 length is 15 residues. Germline trimming cut 6 bases from V and 1 base from J; bases unmatched to any gene: 6. In DNA, the CDR3 is TGTGCCAGCAGGCCCCGGGGACAGGGGAACACTGAAGCTTTCTTT. Protein: CASRPRGQGNTEAFF.

The V and J genes are TRBV30 and TRBJ2-6, with D possibly being TRBD2 (6 bases). This CDR3 is built from 16 residues. Germline lookup yields CDR1 GTSNPN and CDR2 SVGIG (reference sequence). Trimming took 6 bases from V and 0 from J, leaving 15 bases between them. DNA for the CDR3: TGTGCCTGCTCGTGGGGGGACCTCTCTGGGGCCAACGTCCTGACTTTC. This gives the protein CACSWGDLSGANVLTF.

The J gene is TRBJ1-3, the V gene TRBV4-2, with a weak D call TRBD1 (6 bases). V shed 4 bases and J shed 0 bases, with 16 bases lying between them. Per the germline V gene, CDR1 is LGHNA and CDR2 is YNFKEQ. The CDR3 length is 17 residues. This CDR3 is CASSRRQGGNSGNTIYF. The CDR3 DNA sequence: TGTGCCAGCAGCCGTCGACAAGGGGGGAACTCTGGAAACACCATATATTTT.

The chain recombines TRBV7-2 with TRBJ1-4; TRBD1 might be the D (6 bases). The ends were cut back, 3 bases at V and 8 bases at J, with 13 bases in the middle. The CDR3 extends over 14 amino acids. CDR1 is SGHTA, CDR2 FQGNSA, per germline. For the CDR3, the DNA is TGTGCCAGCAGCTTGGGGGGGCCGGGAGAAAAACTGTTTTTT. It is translated as CASSLGGPGEKLFF.

The V call is TRBV7-2, the J call TRBJ2-6; D call uncertain. With 0 bases removed from V and 2 bases from J, the gap between germline ends came to 2 bases. The germline V gene has CDR1 SGHTA and CDR2 FQGNSA. The CDR3 runs 14 residues. The CDR3 DNA is TGTGCCAGCAGCTTAGCCCCTGGGGCCAACGTCCTGACTTTC. It specifies CASSLAPGANVLTF. Complete variable domain (other parts from reference TRBV7-2 and TRBJ2-6): GAGVSQSPSNKVTEKGKDVELRCDPISGHTALYWYRQSLGQGLEFLIYFQGNSAPDKSGLPSDRFSAERTGGSVSTLTIQRTQQEDSAVYLCASSLAPGANVLTFGAGSRLTVL.

The V call is TRBV19, the J call TRBJ2-1; 8 bases are a match to TRBD1. The CDR3 loop spans 14 amino acids. CDR1 is LNHDA and CDR2 is SQIVND in the germline V gene (reference sequence). The trim removed 0 bases at V and 7 bases at J, leaving 2 bases unmatched. The CDR3 DNA sequence: TGTGCCAGTAGTATAGAGGACAGGGCAAATGAGCAGTTCTTC. The encoded protein is CASSIEDRANEQFF.

The rearrangement links TRBV9 to TRBJ2-7; possible D gene TRBD1, 5 bases. V was cut by 0 bases and J by 3 bases, with 16 bases left in between. The length of the CDR3 is 16 residues. Germline CDR1 and CDR2: SGDLS and YYNGEE. CDR3 nucleotides: TGTGCCAGCAGCGTAGGCGACCGCCCAGGGATCTACGAGCAGTACTTC. This sequence encodes CASSVGDRPGIYEQYF.

This chain connects TRBV10-3 to TRBJ1-5, with D tentatively TRBD1 (5 bases). V lost 3 bases to trimming and J lost 2 bases, with 14 bases between them. The CDR3 has 16 amino acids. Germline V gene sequence: CDR1 ENHRY, CDR2 SYGVKD. The CDR3 is CAISDSTQGGNQPQHF. CDR3 DNA sequence: TGTGCCATCAGTGATTCTACCCAGGGTGGCAATCAGCCCCAGCATTTT.

This chain links TRBV7-2 with TRBJ2-1; 9 positions match TRBD2. Looked up from germline, CDR1 is SGHTA and CDR2 is FQGNSA. The ends lost 7 bases at V and 9 bases at J; junction bases unmatched: 10. CDR3 length equals 14 residues. The CDR3 loop reads CASTNPGGRGEQFF. The CDR3 DNA reads as TGTGCCAGCACCAACCCGGGCGGGAGGGGTGAGCAGTTCTTC.

This clonotype showed up just a few times. This chain uses TRBV5-4 with TRBJ2-2, with TRBD1 matching over 9 bases. The CDR3 is 16 amino acids. Germline V CDR1 and CDR2: SGHNT, YYREEE (reference sequence). V lost 3 bases and J lost 1; bases outside the gene matches: 4. The CDR3 is CASSSPGQGNTGELFF. CDR3 nucleotides: TGTGCCAGCAGCTCCCCGGGACAGGGGAACACCGGGGAGCTGTTTTTT.

The V call is TRBV7-2, the J call TRBJ1-4; D remains ambiguous. V lost 0 bases and J lost 5, with 7 bases in between. Germline assignment: CDR1 SGHTA and CDR2 FQGNSA. The CDR3 runs 14 residues. This CDR3 reads CASSLAVGNEKLFF. The CDR3 bases are TGTGCCAGCAGCTTAGCGGTCGGGAATGAAAAACTGTTTTTT.

This chain links TRBV30 with TRBJ2-7; 7 nucleotides align to TRBD2. The trim removed 3 bases at V and 4 bases at J, leaving 6 bases unmatched. The CDR3 length is 13 residues. CDR1 GTSNPN and CDR2 SVGIG come from the germline V gene (reference sequence). For the CDR3, the DNA is TGTGCCTGGAGCGGGGGGTGGTTATACGAGCAGTACTTC. Translated, it gives CAWSGGWLYEQYF.

CDR3 DNA: TGTGCCAGCAGCTTGGATCTGACAGGGGTGGCTGAAAAACTGTTTTTT. This encodes CASSLDLTGVAEKLFF. This rearrangement joins TRBV5-4 to TRBJ1-4, with 8 bases aligning to TRBD1. Germline loops: CDR1 SGHNT, CDR2 YYREEE (reference sequence). CDR3 length: 16 residues. J was trimmed by 7 bases and V by 0 bases; bases with no gene match: 8.

In its sample, this clonotype was seen once. V and J are TRBV5-1 and TRBJ2-7, with D possibly matching TRBD2 (6 bases). CDR1 SGHRS and CDR2 YFSETQ come from the germline V gene. This CDR3 contains 14 residues. Trimming removed 6 bases from V and 5 bases from J, with 18 bases in between. The CDR3 here is CASTSGGSLDEQYF. As DNA, the CDR3 is TGCGCCAGCACCTCCGGAGGGAGTTTAGACGAGCAGTACTTC.

The chain joins TRBV6-6 to TRBJ2-1; 7 bases are shared with TRBD2. The CDR3 runs to 16 residues. After removal of 6 bases from V and 3 bases from J, the junction contained 11 bases not matched to a gene. In germline, CDR1 is MNHNY, CDR2 SVGAGI (reference sequence). The CDR3 loop is CASSTPPSGFYNEQFF. DNA of the CDR3: TGTGCCAGCAGCACACCCCCTAGCGGCTTCTACAATGAGCAGTTCTTC.

This rearrangement joins TRBV3-1 to TRBJ2-3; D might be TRBD2 (5 bases). CDR1 LGHDT and CDR2 YNNKEL come from the germline V gene (reference sequence). The CDR3 extends over 13 amino acids. Between the trimmed V and J ends, which lost 5 bases and 8 bases, there was a span of 14 bases. Here the CDR3 reads CASSTRAAGTQYF. As DNA, the CDR3 is TGTGCCAGCAGCACGCGTGCTGCGGGTACGCAGTATTTT.

V gene TRBV7-2 combines with J gene TRBJ2-1; 14 nucleotides match TRBD2. The length of the CDR3 is 16 residues. Per the germline V gene, CDR1 is SGHTA and CDR2 is FQGNSA. V lost 5 bases and J lost 7; bases outside the gene matches: 7. The CDR3 DNA follows: TGTGCCAGCAGCGGAGGACTAGCGGGAGGTAGTAATGAGCAGTTCTTC. Protein: CASSGGLAGGSNEQFF. The full variable domain, with the rest looked up from reference TRBV7-2 and TRBJ2-1, is GAGVSQSPSNKVTEKGKDVELRCDPISGHTALYWYRQSLGQGLEFLIYFQGNSAPDKSGLPSDRFSAERTGGSVSTLTIQRTQQEDSAVYLCASSGGLAGGSNEQFFGPGTRLTVL.

This clonotype is a singleton in its sample. The V call is TRBV29-1, the J call TRBJ2-5; possibly TRBD1 for D (5 bases). The V end was cut by 4 bases, the J end by 2 bases, with 8 bases between. The CDR3 sequence is 12 residues long. CDR1 and CDR2 (germline): SQVTM, ANQGSEA. The CDR3 here is CSVVGLQETQYF. CDR3 bases: TGCAGCGTTGTGGGGCTTCAAGAGACCCAGTACTTC.

The chain links TRBV15 to TRBJ1-2, with D perhaps TRBD1 (5 bases). Germline-derived CDR1 and CDR2 are LNHNV and YYDKDF (reference sequence). The CDR3 loop spans 14 amino acids. Between the trimmed V and J ends, which lost 1 base and 3 bases, there was a span of 9 bases. CDR3 loop: CATSRGPGYYGYTF. CDR3 DNA sequence: TGTGCCACCAGCAGAGGCCCAGGGTACTATGGCTACACCTTC.

The gene calls are TRBV15 and TRBJ1-5; D gene unclear. The V end lost 0 bases, the J end lost 7 bases, and 4 bases lay between the germline ends. Per the germline V gene, CDR1 is LNHNV and CDR2 is YYDKDF (reference sequence). The CDR3 runs to 12 residues. CDR3 coding DNA: TGTGCCACCAGCAGAGATACGCAGCCCCAGCATTTT. This gives the protein CATSRDTQPQHF. The whole variable domain, remainder taken from reference TRBV15 and TRBJ1-5, is DAMVIQNPRYQVTQFGKPVTLSCSQTLNHNVMYWYQQKSSQAPKLLFHYYDKDFNNEADTPDNFQSRRPNTSFCFLDIRSPGLGDTAMYLCATSRDTQPQHFGDGTRLSIL.

This chain links TRBV24-1 with TRBJ2-5; D not resolved. The CDR3 is 14 amino acids. Germline V gives CDR1 KGHDR, CDR2 SFDVKD. Deletions cut 1 base from V and 2 bases from J, with 7 bases between. CDR3 sequence: CATSDFGQQETQYF. CDR3 bases: TGTGCCACCAGTGATTTTGGGCAGCAAGAGACCCAGTACTTC.

V is TRBV7-9 and J is TRBJ2-7; no reliable D call. V was pared by 2 bases and J by 12 bases, with 14 bases between. CDR1 is SEHNR and CDR2 is FQNEAQ in the germline V gene (reference sequence). The CDR3 is 12 amino acids. The CDR3 is CASSLWQTLVYF. The CDR3 coding sequence is TGTGCCAGCAGCTTATGGCAGACCCTCGTGTACTTC.

The chain couples TRBV11-1 to TRBJ2-7, with D possibly matching TRBD2 (6 bases). The V end was cut by 3 bases, the J end by 0 bases, with 9 bases between. In germline, CDR1 is SGHAT, CDR2 FQDESV (reference sequence). The CDR3 has 14 residues. The CDR3 here is CASSFRRDSYEQYF. For the CDR3, the DNA is TGTGCCAGCAGCTTCCGGCGGGACTCCTACGAGCAGTACTTC.

The V and J genes are TRBV27 and TRBJ1-6; 10 bases fit TRBD1. The V segment lost 4 bases and the J segment 6 bases; nucleotides outside the gene matches: 6. Germline CDR1 and CDR2: MNHEY and SMNVEV (reference sequence). The CDR3 runs to 16 residues. The CDR3 is CASSSFRDRGNSPLHF. The CDR3 DNA follows: TGTGCCAGCAGTTCATTCCGGGACAGGGGTAATTCACCCCTCCACTTT.

V usage is TRBV25-1 and J usage is TRBJ1-2; a possible D gene is TRBD1 (6 bases). CDR3 length: 14 residues. V was shortened by 3 bases and J by 8 bases, with 16 bases between the two germline ends. Germline V gives CDR1 MGHDK, CDR2 SYGVNS. This chain's CDR3 is CASSEPEQGYGYTF. As DNA, the CDR3 is TGTGCCAGCAGTGAGCCGGAACAGGGTTACGGCTACACCTTC.